The 29 T cell receptor beta chains below come from one sample, sequenced in a study of blood T cell repertoires in COVID-19. Sequencing used immunoSEQ multiplex PCR; TCRdb keeps in-frame clones, though not all of them. This sample has 200,000 to 250,000 clones; 80% to 90% occur once, and the top ten carry 7.6%. The sequenced sample consisted of peripheral blood. These receptor sequences come from a woman aged 45-65 years with active or convalescent COVID-19.

There are a few counts of this clone. V gene TRBV5-1 combines with J gene TRBJ2-3; D possibly corresponds to TRBD1 (5 bases). Germline V CDR1 and CDR2: SGHRS, YFSETQ. The CDR3 runs to 14 residues. V was pared by 0 bases and J by 5 bases, with 10 bases between. The CDR3 protein is CASSLEQVVDTQYF. CDR3 DNA sequence: TGCGCCAGCAGCTTGGAACAGGTTGTAGATACGCAGTATTTT. Supplemented by reference TRBV5-1 and TRBJ2-3, the full variable domain reads KAGVTQTPRYLIKTRGQQVTLSCSPISGHRSVSWYQQTPGQGLQFLFEYFSETQRNKGNFPGRFSGRQFSNSRSEMNVSTLELGDSALYLCASSLEQVVDTQYFGPGTRLTVL.

J is TRBJ2-5 and V is TRBV5-1; TRBD1 is a possible D gene (6 bases). Per germline, CDR1 SGHRS and CDR2 YFSETQ. Trimming pared 3 bases from V and 1 base from J, leaving 16 bases between. CDR3 length equals 16 residues. In nucleotides, the CDR3 is TGCGCCAGCAGCTCTTTACAGGGATGGGGCCAAGAGACCCAGTACTTC. It codes for CASSSLQGWGQETQYF.

This rearrangement joins TRBV28 to TRBJ1-6; 9 bases match TRBD1. The length of the CDR3 is 16 residues. V was pared by 6 bases and J by 4 bases, with 7 bases of the junction left unmatched. The germline gives CDR1 MDHEN, CDR2 SYDVKM. This CDR3 reads CASRQDRGKYNSPLHF. DNA of the CDR3: TGTGCCAGCAGACAGGACAGGGGCAAATATAATTCACCCCTCCACTTT.

The chain has TRBV28 and TRBJ2-6; D is unclear. V gave up 4 bases and J gave up 5 bases, with 3 bases separating them. Germline V lookup: CDR1 MDHEN, CDR2 SYDVKM. The CDR3 consists of 12 residues. The chain's CDR3 is CASSSRANVLTF. The CDR3 DNA sequence: TGTGCCAGCAGTTCCAGGGCCAACGTCCTGACTTTC.

The chain is built from TRBV13 and TRBJ2-7; D perhaps matches TRBD2 (6 bases). The V gene's germline CDR1 is PRHDT and CDR2 FYEKMQ (reference sequence). The CDR3 length is 15 residues. V gave up 4 bases and J gave up 2 bases, with 15 bases separating them. The CDR3: CASSWGEGRTYEQYF. CDR3 DNA sequence: TGTGCCAGCAGCTGGGGCGAGGGGAGGACCTACGAGCAGTACTTC.

The chain uses TRBV9 and TRBJ2-1, with TRBD2 matching over 8 bases. Germline V gives CDR1 SGDLS, CDR2 YYNGEE. The V gene end was trimmed by 0 bases and the J gene end by 1 base; junction bases not matched to a gene: 3. The CDR3 loop spans 16 amino acids. The CDR3 DNA reads TGTGCCAGCAGCGTAGGAGCTAGCGGGTCCTACAATGAGCAGTTCTTC. It translates to CASSVGASGSYNEQFF.

The chain has TRBV28 and TRBJ2-3; no reliable D call. Trimming cost V 0 bases and J 2 bases, with 9 bases left between them. The CDR3 is 15 amino acids. CDR1 MDHEN and CDR2 SYDVKM come from the germline V gene. The CDR3 DNA follows: TGTGCCAGCAGTTTATGGCCAGACACCACAGATACGCAGTATTTT. This encodes CASSLWPDTTDTQYF.

The chain uses TRBV11-1 and TRBJ1-5; the match to TRBD1 covers 9 bases. V shed 5 bases, J shed 7 bases, and the junction held 6 bases outside the gene matches. There are 14 residues in the CDR3. The germline CDR1 and CDR2 sequences are SGHAT and FQDESV (reference sequence). The CDR3 spells CASSPTGGGQPQHF. The CDR3 region has the DNA TGTGCCAGCAGCCCGACAGGGGGTGGCCAGCCCCAGCATTTT.

The rearrangement links TRBV5-6 to TRBJ1-2; TRBD1 might be the D (5 bases). Germline lookup yields CDR1 SGHDT and CDR2 YYEEEE. With 0 bases removed from V and 4 bases from J, the gap between germline ends came to 19 bases. The CDR3 sequence is 17 residues long. The CDR3 reads CASSLGSRPQGVYGYTF. The CDR3 region has the DNA TGTGCCAGCAGCTTGGGGTCCCGACCTCAAGGGGTCTATGGCTACACCTTC.

V and J are TRBV10-2 and TRBJ1-2, with a weak D call TRBD1 (6 bases). Trimming took 6 bases from V and 4 from J, leaving 18 bases between them. CDR3 length: 15 residues. Germline V gives CDR1 WSHSY, CDR2 SAAADI. This chain's CDR3 is CASSDLRGSSYGYTF. The CDR3 DNA sequence: TGCGCCAGCAGCGACCTCAGGGGCAGTAGCTATGGCTACACCTTC.

V and J are TRBV2 and TRBJ1-6; 9 bases line up with TRBD1. The CDR3 is 15 residues long. The germline gives CDR1 SNHLY, CDR2 FYNNEI. The V gene end was trimmed by 6 bases and the J gene end by 10 bases; junction bases not matched to a gene: 10. The CDR3: CASRLTGGYGSPLHF. CDR3 sequence (DNA): TGTGCCAGCAGGCTTACAGGGGGCTACGGATCACCCCTCCACTTT.

V is TRBV10-2 and J is TRBJ1-5; D is ambiguous. The germline gives CDR1 WSHSY, CDR2 SAAADI. V was shortened by 4 bases and J by 0 bases, with 4 bases between the two germline ends. CDR3 length: 13 amino acids. As DNA, the CDR3 is TGCGCCAGCAGTGCGGGTAGCAATCAGCCCCAGCATTTT. This sequence encodes CASSAGSNQPQHF.

V and J are TRBV6-6 and TRBJ1-6, with D maybe TRBD1 (5 bases). Germline loops: CDR1 MNHNY, CDR2 SVGAGI (reference sequence). V dropped 6 bases and J dropped 7 bases, with 16 bases sitting between them. The CDR3 covers 15 residues. As DNA, the CDR3 is TGTGCCAGCAGACCCACTACAGGCCAGAATTCACCCCTCCACTTT. It encodes CASRPTTGQNSPLHF.

The gene calls are TRBV6-5 and TRBJ1-1, with D maybe TRBD1 (5 bases). Germline V gene data show CDR1 as MNHEY and CDR2 as SVGAGI. This CDR3 region has 15 residues. The germline V and J ends were trimmed by 2 bases and 4 bases, with 14 bases remaining between them. Written as DNA, the CDR3 is TGTGCCAGCAGTTACACTGGGGGGGTTACCACTGAAGCTTTCTTT. Its translation is CASSYTGGVTTEAFF.

This chain uses TRBV6-2 or TRBV6-3 with TRBJ2-2; unclear D gene. CDR1 is MNHEY and CDR2 is SVGEGT in the germline V gene. The CDR3 is made up of 13 amino acids. V lost 7 bases and J lost 5, with 11 bases in between. CDR3 sequence (DNA): TGTGCCAGCACCCCGGTCCTAACCGGGGAGCTGTTTTTT. It translates to CASTPVLTGELFF.

The V gene is TRBV7-8, the J gene TRBJ1-1; 10 bases fit TRBD1. J was trimmed by 1 base and V by 2 bases; bases with no gene match: 1. The CDR3 loop spans 15 amino acids. Per germline, CDR1 SGHVS and CDR2 FQNEAQ. The CDR3 DNA sequence: TGTGCCAGCAGCTTAAGGGACAGGGGGAACACTGAAGCTTTCTTT. Translated: CASSLRDRGNTEAFF.

This chain joins TRBV5-1 and TRBJ1-3; maybe TRBD1 (6 bases). This CDR3 is 16 amino acids long. Trimming pared 7 bases from V and 0 bases from J, leaving 17 bases between. The germline gives CDR1 SGHRS, CDR2 YFSETQ. CDR3 region: CASHLGEGHSGNTIYF. Here the CDR3 DNA reads TGCGCCAGCCATCTCGGAGAGGGACACTCTGGAAACACCATATATTTT.

The CDR3 is CASSSEGTSGYEQYF. In DNA form, the CDR3 reads TGCGCCAGCAGCTCCGAGGGGACTAGCGGGTACGAGCAGTACTTC. V usage is TRBV5-1 and J usage is TRBJ2-7; 12 bases are shared with TRBD2. Germline V gene lookup returns CDR1 SGHRS and CDR2 YFSETQ. Trimming removed 3 bases from V and 4 bases from J; junction bases left unmatched: 5. The CDR3 has 15 amino acids.

The V and J genes are TRBV24-1 and TRBJ2-2; TRBD2 matches 10 bases. In germline, CDR1 is KGHDR, CDR2 SFDVKD. The CDR3 runs to 16 residues. J lost 0 bases, V lost 7 bases, and 4 bases had no gene match. The CDR3 DNA reads as TGTGCCACCAGCGAAGCGGGGGGGCCGAACACCGGGGAGCTGTTTTTT. Translated, it gives CATSEAGGPNTGELFF.

This clone was counted a single time. This chain links TRBV5-1 with TRBJ2-3, with 16 nucleotides matching TRBD2. The CDR3 totals 14 residues. From germline, CDR1 is SGHRS and CDR2 YFSETQ. With V trimmed by 3 bases and J by 10 bases, 2 bases remained unmatched. The CDR3 spells CASSSGTSGRAQYF. CDR3 coding DNA: TGCGCCAGCAGCTCGGGGACTAGCGGGAGGGCGCAGTATTTT.

The sample holds one count of this clone. In DNA form, the CDR3 reads TGTGCCAGCAGCCACGGACAGTATGGCTACACCTTC. Translation: CASSHGQYGYTF. This chain connects TRBV7-9 to TRBJ1-2; weak D call: TRBD1 (6 bases). Trimming took off 5 bases at V and 5 bases at J, with 9 bases between the two ends. CDR1 and CDR2 (germline): SEHNR, FQNEAQ (reference sequence). The CDR3 extends over 12 amino acids.

The chain carries TRBV4-2 and TRBJ1-5; D is unresolved. The CDR3 contains 22 residues. V gave up 0 bases and J gave up 3 bases, with 30 bases separating them. Germline V gene data show CDR1 as LGHNA and CDR2 as YNFKEQ. CDR3 in amino acids: CASSQDHPSRGVGFLNNQPQHF. The CDR3 bases are TGTGCCAGCAGCCAAGATCATCCTTCACGCGGGGTAGGGTTCTTGAACAATCAGCCCCAGCATTTT.

The V gene is TRBV28, the J gene TRBJ1-1; tentatively, D is TRBD1 (5 bases). V was pared by 6 bases and J by 4 bases, with 9 bases between. The CDR3 is 12 amino acids. From germline, CDR1 is MDHEN and CDR2 SYDVKM. CDR3 region: CASSLDSTEAFF. The CDR3 DNA reads TGTGCCAGCAGCCTTGACAGCACTGAAGCTTTCTTT.

V and J are TRBV7-9 and TRBJ1-6; 7 bases fit TRBD1. J lost 4 bases, V lost 1 base, and 7 bases had no gene match. The CDR3 sequence is 17 residues long. Germline V gene lookup returns CDR1 SEHNR and CDR2 FQNEAQ (reference sequence). The CDR3 spells CASSLGEDRAYNSPLHF. As DNA, the CDR3 is TGTGCCAGCAGCTTAGGGGAAGACAGGGCATATAATTCACCCCTCCACTTT.

This rearrangement joins TRBV5-4 to TRBJ2-7; TRBD1 might be the D (5 bases). The length of the CDR3 is 14 residues. The ends were cut back, 4 bases at V and 3 bases at J, with 14 bases in the middle. Germline CDR1 is SGHNT and CDR2 is YYREEE (reference sequence). The CDR3 nucleotides are TGTGCCAGCAGCCACCCCGGGCAGGGCTACGAGCAGTACTTC. Translated: CASSHPGQGYEQYF.

This chain connects TRBV5-1 to TRBJ1-1; D remains unclear. The CDR3 covers 14 residues. CDR1 is SGHRS and CDR2 is YFSETQ in the germline V gene. Trimming took 4 bases from V and 4 from J, leaving 14 bases between them. CDR3 bases: TGCGCCAGCAGCCACCTAAGTGACACCACTGAAGCTTTCTTT. Translating gives CASSHLSDTTEAFF.

CDR3 protein: CASSTRDSLGYTF. The DNA for the CDR3 is TGTGCCAGCAGTACTAGGGACAGCCTAGGCTACACCTTC. This chain joins TRBV28 and TRBJ1-2; 7 bases agree with TRBD1. After removal of 5 bases from V and 8 bases from J, the junction contained 8 bases not matched to a gene. CDR1 is MDHEN, CDR2 SYDVKM, per germline. The CDR3 loop spans 13 amino acids.

The chain employs TRBV27 and TRBJ2-1, with 11 bases matching TRBD2. Germline CDR1 MNHEY, CDR2 SMNVEV (reference sequence). Losses at the gene ends were 8 bases for V and 3 bases for J; bases not matched to a gene: 6. This CDR3 has 15 amino acids. The CDR3 reads CASRKGLADYNEQFF. The CDR3, as DNA: TGTGCCAGCCGGAAGGGACTAGCGGACTACAATGAGCAGTTCTTC.

The chain links TRBV4-1 to TRBJ2-1; 16 bases line up with TRBD2. V gave up 8 bases and J gave up 11 bases; unmatched junction bases: 18. The CDR3 loop spans 18 amino acids. The germline CDR1 and CDR2 sequences are MGHRA and YSYEKL. Here the CDR3 DNA reads TGCGCCAGCGGGGGACAGGGGGGGACTAGCGGGAGGGGTTTTAAGCAGTTCTTC. This translates into CASGGQGGTSGRGFKQFF.